The 5 T cell receptor beta chains below were found in one sample sequenced in a study of blood T cell repertoires in COVID-19. The repertoire was sequenced with immunoSEQ multiplex PCR; TCRdb's copy has only in-frame clones and lacks some. The table shows 84,000 or so clones, with around 88% occurring only once. The sample taken for sequencing was peripheral blood. These receptors originate from a man older than 75 with active or convalescent COVID-19.

The chain has TRBV9 and TRBJ1-4; TRBD1 is a possible D gene (6 bases). The germline gives CDR1 SGDLS, CDR2 YYNGEE. Trimming left V 3 bases short and J 6 bases short, with 15 bases between. The length of the CDR3 is 15 residues. Written as DNA, the CDR3 is TGTGCCAGCAGCGAGCGGGACACTAACGATGAAAAACTGTTTTTT. Protein product: CASSERDTNDEKLFF.

For this clone: A junction boundary mismatches the germline segment, possibly from a read error. The chain carries TRBV15 and TRBJ2-2, with 7 bases lining up with TRBD1. The CDR3 totals 11 residues. Germline CDR1 LNHNV, CDR2 YYDKDF (reference sequence). CDR3 sequence reads: CATSRDGTVVF. The CDR3 nucleotides are TGTGCCACCAGCAGAGACGGGACAGTCGTTTTT.

This clone was recorded once. This chain joins TRBV7-6 and TRBJ2-1, with D tentatively TRBD2 (7 bases). Trimming stripped 0 bases from V and 0 bases from J, with 9 bases between. Germline lookup yields CDR1 SGHVS and CDR2 FNYEAQ. The CDR3 is made up of 16 amino acids. CDR3 amino acids: CASSLAGGASYNEQFF. The CDR3 bases are TGTGCCAGCAGCTTAGCAGGGGGGGCCTCCTACAATGAGCAGTTCTTC.

The chain is built from TRBV19 and TRBJ2-5; 11 bases map to TRBD2. The CDR3 length is 16 residues. After removal of 5 bases from V and 5 bases from J, the junction contained 10 bases not matched to a gene. The germline V gene encodes CDR1 LNHDA and CDR2 SQIVND (reference sequence). The CDR3 here is CASSVTSGVGLETQYF. Written as DNA, the CDR3 is TGTGCCAGTAGTGTGACTAGCGGGGTGGGTTTGGAGACCCAGTACTTC. Supplemented by reference TRBV19 and TRBJ2-5, the full variable domain reads DGGITQSPKYLFRKEGQNVTLSCEQNLNHDAMYWYRQDPGQGLRLIYYSQIVNDFQKGDIAEGYSVSREKKESFPLTVTSAQKNPTAFYLCASSVTSGVGLETQYFGPGTRLLVL.

The chain is built from TRBV28 and TRBJ1-3; D perhaps matches TRBD1 (6 bases). CDR3 length equals 14 residues. Germline V gene sequence: CDR1 MDHEN, CDR2 SYDVKM. Trimming took 5 bases from V and 4 from J, leaving 12 bases between them. CDR3 DNA sequence: TGTGCCAGCAGTCCATACAGGGCGGGAAACACCATATATTTT. Translated, it gives CASSPYRAGNTIYF.